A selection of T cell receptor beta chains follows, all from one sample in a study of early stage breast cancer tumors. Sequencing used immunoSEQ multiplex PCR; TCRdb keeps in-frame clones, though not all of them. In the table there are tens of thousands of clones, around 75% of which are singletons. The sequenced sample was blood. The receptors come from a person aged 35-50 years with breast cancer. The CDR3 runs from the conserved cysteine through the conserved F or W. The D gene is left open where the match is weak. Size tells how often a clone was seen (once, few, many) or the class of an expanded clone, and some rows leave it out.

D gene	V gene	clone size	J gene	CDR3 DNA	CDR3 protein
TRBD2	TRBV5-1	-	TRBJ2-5	TGCGCCAGCAAGGCTAGCGGGAGAGTCGGAGAGACCCAGTACTTC	CASKASGRVGETQYF
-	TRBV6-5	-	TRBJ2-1	TGTGCCAGCAGTTACTCAGGAGTCACGGGGCTCTCAGAGCAGTTCTTC	CASSYSGVTGLSEQFF
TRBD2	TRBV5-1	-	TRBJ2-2	TGCGCCAGCAGCTTGACTGCTCTAGCGGGAGGGCCAAGCACCGGGGAGCTGTTTTTT	CASSLTALAGGPSTGELFF
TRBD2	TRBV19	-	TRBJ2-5	TGTGCCAGTAGTATAGATTTGCGGGAGGGCGGGCGAGAGACCCAGTACTTC	CASSIDLREGGRETQYF
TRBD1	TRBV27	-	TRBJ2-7	TGTGCCAGCAGTTTACTCGGGACAGACAAAGTATACGAGCAGTACTTC	CASSLLGTDKVYEQYF
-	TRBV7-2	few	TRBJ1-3	TGTGCCAGCAGCGCGGACATAAACACCATATATTTT	CASSADINTIYF
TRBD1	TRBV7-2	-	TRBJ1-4	TGTGCCAGCAGCTTACTAGGGACAGGGGACGAAAAACTGTTTTTT	CASSLLGTGDEKLFF
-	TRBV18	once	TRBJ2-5	TGTGCCAGCTCCCCGGGAGTACAAGAGACCCAGTACTTC	CASSPGVQETQYF
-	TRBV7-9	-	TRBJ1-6	TGTGCCAGCAGCTTAAACGTACAGGCTAATTCACCCCTCCACTTT	CASSLNVQANSPLHF
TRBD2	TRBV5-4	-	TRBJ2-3	TGTGCCAGCAGCTTGGGCGGGAGGCGCGCAGATACGCAGTATTTT	CASSLGGRRADTQYF
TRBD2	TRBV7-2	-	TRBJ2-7	TGTGCCAGCAGCTTGATGGCTAGCGGGAGGACCAGCCCCTACGAGCAGTACTTC	CASSLMASGRTSPYEQYF
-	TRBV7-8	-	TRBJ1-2	TGTGCCAGCAGCTTAGGGGCCCGGGACTCTCAGCTCTATGGCTACACCTTC	CASSLGARDSQLYGYTF
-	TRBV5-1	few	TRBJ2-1	TGCGCCAGCAGCTTGGCGGGCTCGGATGAGCAGTTCTTC	CASSLAGSDEQFF
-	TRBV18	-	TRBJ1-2	TGTGCCAGCTCACCACCGGGGCAGAGAAATGGCTACACCTTC	CASSPPGQRNGYTF
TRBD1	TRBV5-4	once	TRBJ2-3	TGTGCCAGCAGCTCCTCCGGGACAGGGTGGACAGATACGCAGTATTTT	CASSSSGTGWTDTQYF
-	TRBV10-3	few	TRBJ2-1	TGTGCCATCAGTCCCGGGCCTCAGGGTAATCCGTTCTTC	CAISPGPQGNPFF
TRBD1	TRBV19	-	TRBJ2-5	TGTGCCAGTAGTATGGGGACAGCTAAACAAGAGACCCAGTACTTC	CASSMGTAKQETQYF
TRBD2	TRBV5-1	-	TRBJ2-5	TGCGCCAGCAGCTTTGGGCTCGGGAGGGGAGAGACCCAGTACTTC	CASSFGLGRGETQYF
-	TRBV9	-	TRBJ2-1	TGTGCCAGCAGTCGGGGGGCGGGAGATGGGTACAATGAGCAGTTCTTC	CASSRGAGDGYNEQFF
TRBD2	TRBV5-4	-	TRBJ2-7	TGCGCCAGCAGCCAAGGGCGGGAGCTTGACGAGCAGTACTTC	CASSQGRELDEQYF
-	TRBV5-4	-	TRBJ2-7	TGTGCCAGCAGCCGAAGGAGGTTATCTGAATCCCTCTCCTACGAGCAGTACTTC	CASSRRRLSESLSYEQYF
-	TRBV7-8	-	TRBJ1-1	TGTGCCAGCAGCGCTATCCGAGAAAACACTGAAGCTTTCTTT	CASSAIRENTEAFF
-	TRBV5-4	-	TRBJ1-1	TGTGCGGGGCAAAACGAGAGGGGCGCTGAAGCTTTCTTT	CAGQNERGAEAFF
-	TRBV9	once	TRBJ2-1	TGTGCCAGCAGCGTAGATGGGGAGCTCTCCTACAATGAGCAGTTCTTC	CASSVDGELSYNEQFF
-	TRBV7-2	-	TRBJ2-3	TGTGCCAGCAGCCTCCTTAGTATCTCAGATACGCAGTATTTT	CASSLLSISDTQYF
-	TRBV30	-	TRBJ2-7	TGTGCCTGGACCGAACCCCTCCTAGGGGGTAGCGACGAGCAGTACTTC	CAWTEPLLGGSDEQYF
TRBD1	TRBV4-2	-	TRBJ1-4	TGTGCCAGCAGCCAAGGGGAGGGCAGGGGGAATGAAAAACTGTTTTTT	CASSQGEGRGNEKLFF
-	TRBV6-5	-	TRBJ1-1	TGTGCCAGCAGTTACTCGAAAACCAAGGAAGCTTTCTTT	CASSYSKTKEAFF
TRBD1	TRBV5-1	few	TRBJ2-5	TGCGCCAGCAGCTACTCAGGACAGGGTGGCGGGGAGACCCAGTACTTC	CASSYSGQGGGETQYF
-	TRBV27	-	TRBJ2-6	TGTGCCAGCAGTCGGGACACTGGGGCCAACGTCCTGACTTTC	CASSRDTGANVLTF
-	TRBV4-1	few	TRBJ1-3	TGCGCCAGCAGCCAAGCGAAACTACCGGGACACAGTAGAAACACCATATATTTT	CASSQAKLPGHSRNTIYF
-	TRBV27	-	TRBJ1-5	TGTGCCAGCAGTTTAACGGGGAGCAATCAGCCCCAGCATTTT	CASSLTGSNQPQHF
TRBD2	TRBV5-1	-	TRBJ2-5	TGCGCCAGCAGCTTGGGACCCCCACAGGGGGCTACTAGCGGGAGGGCCGCCTCCGAGACCCAGTACTTC	CASSLGPPQGATSGRAASETQYF
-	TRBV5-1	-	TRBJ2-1	TGCGCCAGCAGCTTGGTTATAACCGATGAGCAGTTCTTC	CASSLVITDEQFF
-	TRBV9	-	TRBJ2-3	TGTGCCAGCAGCGTCGGCCCAAGCGATACGCAGTATTTT	CASSVGPSDTQYF
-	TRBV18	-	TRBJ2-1	TGTGCCAGCTCACCGGGGACCCAATACAATGAGCAGTTCTTC	CASSPGTQYNEQFF
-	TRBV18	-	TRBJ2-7	TGTGCCAGCTCACCACCCGCAGGTTGGCACGAGCAGTACTTC	CASSPPAGWHEQYF
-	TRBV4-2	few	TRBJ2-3	TGTGCCAGCAGCCAAGATCCGCGGGGCCCAGATACGCAGTATTTT	CASSQDPRGPDTQYF
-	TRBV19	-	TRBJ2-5	TGTGCCAGTAGTTACCAAGCCTGGAACCAAGAGACCCAGTACTTC	CASSYQAWNQETQYF
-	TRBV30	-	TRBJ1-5	TGTGCCTGGAGTGTACAGGGTTATAGCAATCAGCCCCAGCATTTT	CAWSVQGYSNQPQHF
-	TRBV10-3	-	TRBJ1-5	TGTGCCATCAGTGAAGACACGGGCAATCAGCCCCAGCATTTT	CAISEDTGNQPQHF
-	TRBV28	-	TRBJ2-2	TGTGCCAGCAGTTTATACGGTCGGAGGGGGCAGACCGGGGAGCTGTTTTTT	CASSLYGRRGQTGELFF
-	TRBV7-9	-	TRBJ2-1	TGTGCCAGCAGCTTATTGGCTAGCTTCAATGAGCAGTTCTTC	CASSLLASFNEQFF
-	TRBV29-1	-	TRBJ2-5	TGCAGCGTTGACCCTCAAGAGACCCAGTACTTC	CSVDPQETQYF
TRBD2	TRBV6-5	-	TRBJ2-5	TGTGCCAGCAGCCCTGGACTAGCGGGAGAAGAGACCCAGTACTTC	CASSPGLAGEETQYF
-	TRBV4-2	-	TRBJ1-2	TGTGCCAGCAGCCAAGATCAATATGGAAGCAGGGTCATTCATGGCTACACCTTC	CASSQDQYGSRVIHGYTF
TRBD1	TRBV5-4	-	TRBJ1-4	TGTGCCAGCAGCTTGCAGGGGGACCCAACTAATGAAAAACTGTTTTTT	CASSLQGDPTNEKLFF
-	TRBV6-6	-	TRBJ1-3	TGTGCCAGCAGTTACCGGGACATCCTGGTAGACACCATATATTTT	CASSYRDILVDTIYF
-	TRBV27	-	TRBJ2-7	TGTGCCAGCAGGAGTTTGGACGCCGTGTTAAAGGGGGCCTACGAGCAGTACTTC	CASRSLDAVLKGAYEQYF
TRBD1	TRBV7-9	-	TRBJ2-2	TGTGCCAGCACTCTACAGGGGGACACCGGGGAGCTGTTTTTT	CASTLQGDTGELFF
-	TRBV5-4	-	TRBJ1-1	TGTGCCAGCAGCTTGACAGGGCTGAACACTGAAGCTTTCTTT	CASSLTGLNTEAFF